The 31 T cell receptor beta chains in this list originate from one sample, sequenced in a study of cytomegalovirus exposure and HLA in healthy donors. 60 Vbeta and 13 Jbeta primers were used in PCR. Repertoires were generated with immunoSEQ multiplex PCR, while TCRdb's copy carries only in-frame clones and drops some. The sample shows 150,000 to 200,000 clones, about three quarters of them seen only once. The source material was PBMCs. These receptors all come from a woman between 25 and 40 years old in good health and CMV-seronegative.

The V gene is TRBV5-5, the J gene TRBJ1-6; 8 bases are a match to TRBD1. Per the germline V gene, CDR1 is SGHKS and CDR2 is YYEKEE (reference sequence). This CDR3 has 14 amino acids. V shed 4 bases and J 8 bases; nucleotides not matched to a gene: 5. CDR3 coding DNA: TGTGCCAGCAGCCGACAGGGGACGGATTCACCCCTCCACTTT. Its protein is CASSRQGTDSPLHF.

The chain has TRBV5-1 and TRBJ2-2, with TRBD2 matching over 10 bases. Per germline, CDR1 SGHRS and CDR2 YFSETQ. The trim removed 4 bases at V and 0 bases at J, leaving 3 bases unmatched. The length of the CDR3 is 16 residues. The CDR3 coding sequence is TGCGCCAGCAGCGGCCTAGCGGGAGCGAACACCGGGGAGCTGTTTTTT. Protein: CASSGLAGANTGELFF.

J is TRBJ2-1 and V is TRBV7-2; TRBD2 agrees at 14 bases. After removal of 3 bases from V and 0 bases from J, the junction contained 7 bases not matched to a gene. The germline gives CDR1 SGHTA, CDR2 FQGNSA. The CDR3 covers 19 residues. The CDR3 protein is CASSLTSGGVGSSYNEQFF. DNA for the CDR3: TGTGCCAGCAGCTTGACTAGCGGGGGGGTCGGATCCTCCTACAATGAGCAGTTCTTC. Full variable domain (missing parts from reference TRBV7-2 and TRBJ2-1): GAGVSQSPSNKVTEKGKDVELRCDPISGHTALYWYRQSLGQGLEFLIYFQGNSAPDKSGLPSDRFSAERTGGSVSTLTIQRTQQEDSAVYLCASSLTSGGVGSSYNEQFFGPGTRLTVL.

Worth noting for this clone: The junction differs from germline at one of its ends, possibly a read error. The chain uses TRBV25-1 and TRBJ2-2; TRBD1 matches at 8 bases. Germline-derived CDR1 and CDR2 are MGHDK and SYGVNS. This CDR3 is 15 amino acids long. This CDR3 is CASSDMDRETGELLF. The CDR3 DNA reads TGTGCCAGCAGTGATATGGACAGGGAAACCGGGGAGCTGCTTTTT.

The chain recombines TRBV19 with TRBJ1-1; D unclear. Germline lookup yields CDR1 LNHDA and CDR2 SQIVND (reference sequence). The CDR3 length is 14 residues. The V gene lost 1 base and the J gene lost 6 bases, with 12 bases spanning the gap. Here the CDR3 DNA reads TGTGCCAGTAGTATAGTATCGGGAGAGTCTGAAGCTTTCTTT. This translates into CASSIVSGESEAFF.

The V and J genes are TRBV11-1 and TRBJ1-1; TRBD1 aligns across 7 bases. J lost 8 bases, V lost 5 bases, and 14 bases had no gene match. Looked up from germline, CDR1 is SGHAT and CDR2 is FQDESV (reference sequence). The length of the CDR3 is 15 residues. The CDR3 loop is CASSAHTGARGEAFF. The CDR3 DNA reads TGTGCCAGCAGCGCACATACAGGGGCGCGAGGGGAAGCTTTCTTT.

The V call is TRBV6-5, the J call TRBJ1-2; no firm D call. The germline V and J ends were trimmed by 0 bases and 3 bases, with 5 bases remaining between them. The V gene's germline CDR1 is MNHEY and CDR2 SVGAGI. This CDR3 is built from 13 residues. The CDR3 coding sequence is TGTGCCAGCAGTTACTCGACATACTATGGCTACACCTTC. Protein product: CASSYSTYYGYTF.

J is TRBJ1-6 and V is TRBV5-5, with D tentatively TRBD1 (5 bases). Trimming stripped 2 bases from V and 9 bases from J, with 15 bases between. Germline values: CDR1 SGHKS, CDR2 YYEKEE (reference sequence). This CDR3 contains 15 residues. CDR3 amino acids: CASSFIGPGGSPLHF. CDR3 sequence (DNA): TGTGCCAGCAGCTTTATAGGACCCGGGGGTTCACCCCTCCACTTT.

The chain couples TRBV2 to TRBJ1-6; 7 bases are shared with TRBD1. The germline V gene encodes CDR1 SNHLY and CDR2 FYNNEI. J lost 6 bases, V lost 4 bases, and 6 bases had no gene match. CDR3 length: 15 amino acids. Written as DNA, the CDR3 is TGTGCCAGCAGTGCAACCGGGACAGTTAATTCACCCCTCCACTTT. Translating it yields CASSATGTVNSPLHF.

The chain employs TRBV5-1 and TRBJ2-1, with TRBD2 matching 11 bases. The CDR3 runs to 17 residues. The J segment lost 9 bases and the V segment lost 0 bases, leaving 11 bases of the junction unmatched. Germline values: CDR1 SGHRS, CDR2 YFSETQ. Written as DNA, the CDR3 is TGCGCCAGCAGCTTGGCCGGATTAGCGGGGGGGCCAGGTGAGCAGTTCTTC. Translation: CASSLAGLAGGPGEQFF.

This clone was counted a single time. V is TRBV6-1 and J is TRBJ1-3; tentative D call: TRBD1 (6 bases). Deletions cut 3 bases from V and 1 base from J, with 7 bases between. Germline loops: CDR1 MNHNS, CDR2 SASEGT. The CDR3 consists of 14 residues. This CDR3 is CASSEQGSGNTIYF. CDR3 nucleotide sequence: TGTGCCAGCAGTGAGCAGGGGTCTGGAAACACCATATATTTT.

This chain links TRBV10-3 with TRBJ2-6, with D unresolved. The CDR3 loop spans 15 amino acids. Trimming removed 6 bases at V and 4 bases at J, with 13 bases between. Germline CDR1 ENHRY, CDR2 SYGVKD. This CDR3 is CAISPTPLGANVLTF. CDR3 coding DNA: TGTGCCATCAGCCCGACACCTTTAGGGGCCAACGTCCTGACTTTC.

The chain uses TRBV15 and TRBJ1-1, with D unresolved. V was cut by 3 bases and J by 1 base, with 9 bases left in between. The CDR3 has 14 residues. Germline CDR1 reads LNHNV; CDR2 reads YYDKDF (reference sequence). The CDR3 loop is CATSRRVGNTEAFF. CDR3 bases: TGTGCCACCAGCAGGCGGGTTGGGAACACTGAAGCTTTCTTT. The full variable domain, in which reference TRBV15 and TRBJ1-1 provide the parts outside the CDR3, is DAMVIQNPRYQVTQFGKPVTLSCSQTLNHNVMYWYQQKSSQAPKLLFHYYDKDFNNEADTPDNFQSRRPNTSFCFLDIRSPGLGDTAMYLCATSRRVGNTEAFFGQGTRLTVV.

The chain is built from TRBV28 and TRBJ1-1; 9 positions agree with TRBD1. The CDR3 loop spans 15 amino acids. The germline CDR1 and CDR2 sequences are MDHEN and SYDVKM. Trimming removed 6 bases from V and 7 bases from J; junction bases left unmatched: 12. DNA of the CDR3: TGTGCCAGCAGGCCCCGGGACAGGGAGTGGAGTGAAGCTTTCTTT. It translates to CASRPRDREWSEAFF.

A word on this clone: The same CDR3 arises from other DNA sequences in this sample as well. The CDR3 nucleotides read TGTGCCAGCAGCCTCACAGGGAACACTGAAGCTTTCTTT. This encodes CASSLTGNTEAFF. The V gene is TRBV7-9, the J gene TRBJ1-1, with a tentative D call TRBD1 (5 bases). This CDR3 has 13 amino acids. V was trimmed by 5 bases and J by 1 base, leaving 8 bases between them. CDR1 SEHNR and CDR2 FQNEAQ come from the germline V gene (reference sequence).

This chain connects TRBV5-1 to TRBJ2-3; D gene uncertain. There are 15 residues in the CDR3. The germline V and J ends were trimmed by 1 base and 0 bases, with 9 bases remaining between them. The V gene's germline CDR1 is SGHRS and CDR2 YFSETQ. The CDR3 nucleotides read TGCGCCAGCAGCTTGTACGGGTTTAGCACAGATACGCAGTATTTT. It is translated as CASSLYGFSTDTQYF. The full variable domain, in which reference TRBV5-1 and TRBJ2-3 provide the parts outside the CDR3, is KAGVTQTPRYLIKTRGQQVTLSCSPISGHRSVSWYQQTPGQGLQFLFEYFSETQRNKGNFPGRFSGRQFSNSRSEMNVSTLELGDSALYLCASSLYGFSTDTQYFGPGTRLTVL.

This chain joins TRBV30 and TRBJ1-5; 7 positions match TRBD1. This CDR3 contains 13 residues. V lost 2 bases and J lost 5; bases outside the gene matches: 3. Germline V gene data show CDR1 as GTSNPN and CDR2 as SVGIG (reference sequence). The CDR3 DNA follows: TGTGCCTGGAGTCAGACAGGGCATCAGCCCCAGCATTTT. It yields the protein CAWSQTGHQPQHF.

The chain combines TRBV6-6 with TRBJ2-7, with D unclear. Looked up from germline, CDR1 is MNHNY and CDR2 is SVGAGI (reference sequence). The CDR3 loop spans 11 amino acids. The V gene lost 6 bases and the J gene lost 1 base, with 4 bases spanning the gap. This CDR3 is CASSKSYEQYF. The CDR3 DNA follows: TGTGCCAGCAGCAAATCCTACGAGCAGTACTTC.

This clone was found a few times. J is TRBJ2-2 and V is TRBV28; D is unclear. The length of the CDR3 is 12 residues. V lost 7 bases, J lost 2 bases, and 5 bases lay in between. CDR1 and CDR2 from the germline V gene are MDHEN and SYDVKM. The CDR3 DNA reads TGTGCCAGCATAGCTAACACCGGGGAGCTGTTTTTT. Translating gives CASIANTGELFF.

This clone was detected a few times. The chain is built from TRBV7-9 and TRBJ2-5, with 11 bases matching TRBD2. The CDR3 length is 17 residues. J lost 3 bases, V lost 7 bases, and 13 bases had no gene match. Germline V gene lookup returns CDR1 SEHNR and CDR2 FQNEAQ (reference sequence). The CDR3 nucleotides read TGTGCCAGCACCTTCCCGAAAATGGGACTAGCGGAAGAGACCCAGTACTTC. This sequence encodes CASTFPKMGLAEETQYF. Full variable domain (remainder filled in from reference TRBV7-9 and TRBJ2-5): DTGVSQNPRHKITKRGQNVTFRCDPISEHNRLYWYRQTLGQGPEFLTYFQNEAQLEKSRLLSDRFSAERPKGSFSTLEIQRTEQGDSAMYLCASTFPKMGLAEETQYFGPGTRLLVL.

The V gene is TRBV7-8, the J gene TRBJ2-7, with no clear D. Per the germline V gene, CDR1 is SGHVS and CDR2 is FQNEAQ. CDR3 length: 13 amino acids. The ends were cut back, 6 bases at V and 4 bases at J, with 13 bases in the middle. For the CDR3, the DNA is TGTGCCAGCAGGCAAAAGCAGGCATACGAGCAGTACTTC. Amino acid sequence: CASRQKQAYEQYF. The entire variable domain, with the rest obtained from reference TRBV7-8 and TRBJ2-7, is as follows: GAGVSQSPRYKVAKRGQDVALRCDPISGHVSLFWYQQALGQGPEFLTYFQNEAQLDKSGLPSDRFFAERPEGSVSTLKIQRTQQEDSAVYLCASRQKQAYEQYFGPGTRLTVT.

This clone was counted between two and nine times. The chain links TRBV30 to TRBJ1-5; 9 bases map to TRBD1. Losses at the gene ends were 6 bases for V and 4 bases for J; bases not matched to a gene: 4. CDR1 and CDR2 (germline): GTSNPN, SVGIG (reference sequence). The CDR3 is 13 amino acids. CDR3 in DNA: TGTGCCTGTGGGACAGGGCGGAATCAGCCCCAGCATTTT. The encoded protein is CACGTGRNQPQHF. Based on the CDR3 plus reference TRBV30 and TRBJ1-5, the full variable domain is SQTIHQWPATLVQPVGSPLSLECTVEGTSNPNLYWYRQAAGRGLQLLFYSVGIGQISSEVPQNLSASRPQDRQFILSSKKLLLSDSGFYLCACGTGRNQPQHFGDGTRLSIL.

The chain carries TRBV5-1 and TRBJ2-1; 9 bases fit TRBD1. V gave up 5 bases and J gave up 7 bases; unmatched junction bases: 10. Germline V gene data show CDR1 as SGHRS and CDR2 as YFSETQ. The CDR3 contains 15 residues. CDR3 nucleotides: TGCGCCAGCAGGGCCGGGACAGGGTTGGGGAATGAGCAGTTCTTC. Protein product: CASRAGTGLGNEQFF. Filled out from reference TRBV5-1 and TRBJ2-1, the complete variable domain reads KAGVTQTPRYLIKTRGQQVTLSCSPISGHRSVSWYQQTPGQGLQFLFEYFSETQRNKGNFPGRFSGRQFSNSRSEMNVSTLELGDSALYLCASRAGTGLGNEQFFGPGTRLTVL.

This clone came up a few times. V usage is TRBV28 and J usage is TRBJ1-1; no clear D. The CDR3 consists of 11 residues. The ends were cut back, 5 bases at V and 4 bases at J, with 5 bases in the middle. The germline V gene encodes CDR1 MDHEN and CDR2 SYDVKM. CDR3 loop: CASSHGTEAFF. The CDR3 DNA reads TGTGCCAGCAGTCACGGCACTGAAGCTTTCTTT.

The genes are TRBV19 and TRBJ2-2; a possible D gene is TRBD2 (5 bases). Germline-derived CDR1 and CDR2 are LNHDA and SQIVND (reference sequence). CDR3 length: 14 amino acids. The V gene lost 4 bases and the J gene lost 4 bases, with 10 bases spanning the gap. The CDR3 protein is CASSTWSGTGELFF. DNA of the CDR3: TGTGCCAGTAGTACGTGGAGCGGCACCGGGGAGCTGTTTTTT.

There are a few counts of this clone. The chain links TRBV2 to TRBJ2-5; D might be TRBD2 (5 bases). The V end lost 3 bases, the J end lost 5 bases, and 10 bases lay between the germline ends. The CDR3 has 13 amino acids. Germline CDR1 and CDR2: SNHLY and FYNNEI. CDR3 bases: TGTGCCAGCAGTGATGAGCGGTTGGAGACCCAGTACTTC. It encodes CASSDERLETQYF. Full variable domain (remainder filled in from reference TRBV2 and TRBJ2-5): EPEVTQTPSHQVTQMGQEVILRCVPISNHLYFYWYRQILGQKVEFLVSFYNNEISEKSEIFDDQFSVERPDGSNFTLKIRSTKLEDSAMYFCASSDERLETQYFGPGTRLLVL.

A note on this clone: The identical CDR3 is also encoded by other nucleotide sequences in the sample. The gene calls are TRBV6-5 and TRBJ1-1, with a possible D match to TRBD1 (5 bases). Trimming shortened V by 0 bases and J by 6 bases, and 8 bases separated the two germline ends. This CDR3 has 13 residues. Germline V gives CDR1 MNHEY, CDR2 SVGAGI. In nucleotides, the CDR3 is TGTGCCAGCAGTTACTCCGGGGGGTCTGAAGCTTTCTTT. Translating it yields CASSYSGGSEAFF.

V usage is TRBV19 and J usage is TRBJ2-1; perhaps TRBD2 as D (5 bases). The CDR3 loop spans 15 amino acids. The V end lost 2 bases, the J end lost 0 bases, and 8 bases lay between the germline ends. Germline CDR1 LNHDA, CDR2 SQIVND (reference sequence). The CDR3 here is CASSISGSSYNEQFF. The DNA of the CDR3 is TGTGCCAGTAGTATAAGCGGCAGCTCCTACAATGAGCAGTTCTTC.

This clone was counted many times. The chain is built from TRBV6-1 and TRBJ2-7; D may be TRBD1 (5 bases). With 3 bases removed from V and 5 bases from J, the gap between germline ends came to 14 bases. Germline V gene data show CDR1 as MNHNS and CDR2 as SASEGT. The CDR3 extends over 14 amino acids. The CDR3 spells CASSDKGIVDEQYF. CDR3 in DNA: TGTGCCAGCAGTGATAAGGGGATAGTAGACGAGCAGTACTTC.

The rearrangement links TRBV29-1 to TRBJ2-5; D remains ambiguous. The V end was cut by 1 base, the J end by 4 bases, with 13 bases between. Germline CDR1 reads SQVTM; CDR2 reads ANQGSEA. The CDR3 is 14 residues long. Here the CDR3 DNA reads TGCAGCGTTGAAGCGGCCGTTAGCCTAGAGACCCAGTACTTC. Translating it yields CSVEAAVSLETQYF.

This clone came up once. The chain employs TRBV5-1 and TRBJ2-1; 7 nucleotides line up with TRBD1. CDR1 is SGHRS, CDR2 YFSETQ, per germline. Trimming took 2 bases from V and 8 from J; bases not matched to a gene: 1. CDR3 length: 12 amino acids. CDR3 protein: CASSFGQDEQFF. The DNA of the CDR3 is TGCGCCAGCAGCTTCGGACAGGATGAGCAGTTCTTC.